This TCR beta chain was recovered during a study of T cell responses to AZD1222 COVID-19 vaccine. Method: immunoSEQ multiplex PCR; TCRdb's copy keeps in-frame clones and lacks some. This table holds about 87,000 clones, around 91% found once. Trimming took off 7 bases at V and 0 bases at J, with 10 bases between the two ends. The CDR3 consists of 13 residues. The germline gives CDR1 SGHRS, CDR2 YFSETQ. J is TRBJ1-1 and V is TRBV5-1, with D uncertain. This sequence was found in an adult in good health. The sample was peripheral blood, taken on day 0 of AZD1222 vaccination. CDR3 region: CASRGSMNTEAFF. The DNA of the CDR3 is TGCGCCAGCCGCGGGTCGATGAACACTGAAGCTTTCTTT.